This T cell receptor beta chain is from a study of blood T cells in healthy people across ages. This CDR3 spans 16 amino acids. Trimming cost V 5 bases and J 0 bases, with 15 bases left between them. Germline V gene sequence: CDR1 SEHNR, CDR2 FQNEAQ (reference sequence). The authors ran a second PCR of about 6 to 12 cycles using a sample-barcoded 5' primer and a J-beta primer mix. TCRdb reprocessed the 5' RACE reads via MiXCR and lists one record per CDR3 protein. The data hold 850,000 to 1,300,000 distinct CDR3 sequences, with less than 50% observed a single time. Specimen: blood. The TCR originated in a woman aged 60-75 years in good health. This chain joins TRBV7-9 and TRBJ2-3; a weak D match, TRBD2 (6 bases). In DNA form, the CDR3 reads TGTGCCAGCAGCAACCGGGAGACTCCTAGCACAGATACGCAGTATTTT. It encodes CASSNRETPSTDTQYF.